This T cell receptor (beta chain) was sequenced in a study of CD8 T cells in ankylosing spondylitis. Study observations and caveats: Ankylosing spondylitis blood appeared to carry a characteristic TCR beta motif of roughly 8 highly homologous variants.

This CDR3 spans 15 amino acids. Deletions cut 10 bases from V and 7 bases from J, with 25 bases between. The V gene's germline CDR1 is LGHDT and CDR2 YNNKEL (reference sequence). Using quantitative 5'-RACE with molecular barcodes, the authors made TCR beta libraries. One entry per CDR3 protein results from TCRdb running MiXCR on the 5' RACE reads. Among about 150,000 distinct CDR3 sequences, 9.5% to 12% were seen once, and the ten largest hold less than 5%. This clonotype was detected a few times. Its antigen is not identified. The chain couples TRBV3-1 to TRBJ1-2; tentatively, D is TRBD1 (6 bases). The sequence was collected from a female donor with ankylosing spondylitis or in good health (not recorded which). Sequencing was carried out using blood, either unsorted or a sorted T cell fraction (not recorded which). The DNA for the CDR3 is TGTGCCACCTGCCACCCGGACAGACAACCCTCTGGCTACACCTTC. Protein product: CATCHPDRQPSGYTF. Combining the CDR3 with reference TRBV3-1 and TRBJ1-2 gives the whole variable domain DTAVSQTPKYLVTQMGNDKSIKCEQNLGHDTMYWYKQDSKKFLKIMFSYNNKELIINETVPNRFSPKSPDKAHLNLHINSLELGDSAVYFCATCHPDRQPSGYTFGSGTRLTVV.